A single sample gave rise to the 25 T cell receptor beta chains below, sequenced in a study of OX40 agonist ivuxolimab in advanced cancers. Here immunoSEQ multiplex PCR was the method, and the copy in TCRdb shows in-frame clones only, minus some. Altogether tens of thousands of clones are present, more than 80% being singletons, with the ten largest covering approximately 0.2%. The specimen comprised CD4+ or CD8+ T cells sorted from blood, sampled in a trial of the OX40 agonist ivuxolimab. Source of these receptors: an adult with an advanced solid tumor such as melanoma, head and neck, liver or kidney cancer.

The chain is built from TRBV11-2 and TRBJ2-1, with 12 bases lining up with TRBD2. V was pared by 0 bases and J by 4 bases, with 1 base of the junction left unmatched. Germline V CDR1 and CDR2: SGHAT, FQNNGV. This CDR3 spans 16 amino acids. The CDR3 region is CASSLEGLAGYNEQFF. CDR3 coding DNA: TGTGCCAGCAGCTTAGAAGGACTAGCGGGATACAATGAGCAGTTCTTC.

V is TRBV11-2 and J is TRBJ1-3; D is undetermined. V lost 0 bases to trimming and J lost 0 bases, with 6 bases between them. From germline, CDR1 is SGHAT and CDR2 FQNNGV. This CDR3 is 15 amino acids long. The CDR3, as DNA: TGTGCCAGCAGCTTAGATGGGCCCTCTGGAAACACCATATATTTT. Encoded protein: CASSLDGPSGNTIYF.

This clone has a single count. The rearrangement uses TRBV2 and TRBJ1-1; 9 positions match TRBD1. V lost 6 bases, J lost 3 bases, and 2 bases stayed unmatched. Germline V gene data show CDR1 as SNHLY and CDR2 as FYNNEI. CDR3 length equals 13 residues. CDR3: CASRTGGYTEAFF. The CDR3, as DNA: TGTGCCAGCAGGACAGGGGGTTACACTGAAGCTTTCTTT.

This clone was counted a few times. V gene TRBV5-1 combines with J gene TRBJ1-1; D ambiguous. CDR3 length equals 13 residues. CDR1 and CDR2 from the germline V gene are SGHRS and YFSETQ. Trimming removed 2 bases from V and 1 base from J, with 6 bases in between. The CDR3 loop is CASSFRENTEAFF. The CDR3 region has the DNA TGCGCCAGCAGCTTTAGAGAGAACACTGAAGCTTTCTTT.

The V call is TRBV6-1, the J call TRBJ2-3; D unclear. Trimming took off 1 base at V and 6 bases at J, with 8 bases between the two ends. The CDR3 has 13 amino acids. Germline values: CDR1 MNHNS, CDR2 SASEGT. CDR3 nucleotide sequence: TGTGCCAGCAGTGAAGAGGGTGGGGATACGCAGTATTTT. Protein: CASSEEGGDTQYF.

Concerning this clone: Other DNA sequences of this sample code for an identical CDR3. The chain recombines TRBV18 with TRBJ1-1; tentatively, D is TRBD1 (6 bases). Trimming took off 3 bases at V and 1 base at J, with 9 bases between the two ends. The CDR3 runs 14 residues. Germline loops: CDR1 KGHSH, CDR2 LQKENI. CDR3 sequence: CASSPQTGNTEAFF. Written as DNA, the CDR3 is TGTGCCAGCTCACCCCAGACAGGGAACACTGAAGCTTTCTTT.

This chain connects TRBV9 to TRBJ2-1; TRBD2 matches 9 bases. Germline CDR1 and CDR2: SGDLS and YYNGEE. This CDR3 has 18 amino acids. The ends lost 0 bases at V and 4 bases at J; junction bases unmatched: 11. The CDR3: CASSVGLAGPFGYNEQFF. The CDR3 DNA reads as TGTGCCAGCAGCGTAGGTCTAGCGGGACCCTTCGGTTACAATGAGCAGTTCTTC.

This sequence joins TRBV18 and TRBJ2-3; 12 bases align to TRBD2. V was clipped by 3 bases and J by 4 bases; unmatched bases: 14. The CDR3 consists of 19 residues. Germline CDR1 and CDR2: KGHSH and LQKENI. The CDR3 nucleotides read TGTGCCAGCTCACCCCCCTCGTGGCTAGCGGGAGGGCTCGCAGATACGCAGTATTTT. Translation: CASSPPSWLAGGLADTQYF.

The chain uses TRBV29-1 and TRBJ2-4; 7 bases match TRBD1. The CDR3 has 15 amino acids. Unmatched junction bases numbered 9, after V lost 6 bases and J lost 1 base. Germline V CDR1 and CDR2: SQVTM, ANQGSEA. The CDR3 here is CSVTNRGEAKNIQYF. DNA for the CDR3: TGCAGCGTCACCAACAGGGGAGAGGCCAAAAACATTCAGTACTTC.

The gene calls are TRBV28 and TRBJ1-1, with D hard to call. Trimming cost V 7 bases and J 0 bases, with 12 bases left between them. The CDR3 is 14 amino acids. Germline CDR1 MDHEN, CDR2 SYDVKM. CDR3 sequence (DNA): TGTGCCAGCACCTATTCAAGTTTGAACACTGAAGCTTTCTTT. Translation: CASTYSSLNTEAFF.

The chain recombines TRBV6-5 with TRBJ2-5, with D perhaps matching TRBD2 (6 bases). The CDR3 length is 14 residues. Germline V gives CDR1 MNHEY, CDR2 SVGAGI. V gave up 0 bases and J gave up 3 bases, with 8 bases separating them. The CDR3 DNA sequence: TGTGCCAGCAGTTACTCGACTAGGGAAGAGACCCAGTACTTC. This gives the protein CASSYSTREETQYF.

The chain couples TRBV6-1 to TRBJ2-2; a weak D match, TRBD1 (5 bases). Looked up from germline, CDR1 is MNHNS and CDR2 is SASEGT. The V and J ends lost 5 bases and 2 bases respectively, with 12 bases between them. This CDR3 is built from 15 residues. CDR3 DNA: TGTGCCAGCAGTCCACTCGACAGAAACACCGGGGAGCTGTTTTTT. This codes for CASSPLDRNTGELFF.

DNA of the CDR3: TGTGCCAGCAGTGCCCAAAACACTGAAGCTTTCTTT. This translates into CASSAQNTEAFF. The chain is built from TRBV2 and TRBJ1-1; D is unclear. V shed 4 bases and J shed 2 bases, with 5 bases lying between them. From germline, CDR1 is SNHLY and CDR2 FYNNEI. This CDR3 contains 12 residues.

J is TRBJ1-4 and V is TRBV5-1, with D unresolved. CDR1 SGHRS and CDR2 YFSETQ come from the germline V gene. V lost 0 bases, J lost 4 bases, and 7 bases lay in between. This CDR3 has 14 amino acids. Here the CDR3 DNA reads TGCGCCAGCAGCTTGGAGGGAAGTAATGAAAAACTGTTTTTT. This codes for CASSLEGSNEKLFF.

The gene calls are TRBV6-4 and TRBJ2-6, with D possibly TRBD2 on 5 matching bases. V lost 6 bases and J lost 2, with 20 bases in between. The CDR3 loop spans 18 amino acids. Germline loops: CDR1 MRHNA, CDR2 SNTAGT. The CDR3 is CASSRSGLGLPGANVLTF. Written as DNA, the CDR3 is TGTGCCAGCAGCCGCAGTGGGCTAGGACTTCCTGGGGCCAACGTCCTGACTTTC.

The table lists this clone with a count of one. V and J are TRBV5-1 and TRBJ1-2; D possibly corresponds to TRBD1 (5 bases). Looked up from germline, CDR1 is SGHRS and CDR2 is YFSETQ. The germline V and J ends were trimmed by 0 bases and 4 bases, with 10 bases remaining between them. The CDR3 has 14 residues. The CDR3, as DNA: TGCGCCAGCAGCTTGGAGGGGCGCAGCTATGGCTACACCTTC. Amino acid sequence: CASSLEGRSYGYTF.

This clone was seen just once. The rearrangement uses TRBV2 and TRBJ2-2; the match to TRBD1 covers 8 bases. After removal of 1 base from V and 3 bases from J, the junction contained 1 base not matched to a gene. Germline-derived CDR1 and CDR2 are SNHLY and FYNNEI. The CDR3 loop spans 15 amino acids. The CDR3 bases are TGTGCCAGCAGTGAAGGGGGACAGGACACCGGGGAGCTGTTTTTT. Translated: CASSEGGQDTGELFF.

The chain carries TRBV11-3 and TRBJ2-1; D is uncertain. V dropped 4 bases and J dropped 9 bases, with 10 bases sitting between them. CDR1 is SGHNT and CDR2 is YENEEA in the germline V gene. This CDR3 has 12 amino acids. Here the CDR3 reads CASSSGRREQFF. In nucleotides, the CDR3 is TGTGCCAGCAGCTCGGGTAGACGTGAGCAGTTCTTC.

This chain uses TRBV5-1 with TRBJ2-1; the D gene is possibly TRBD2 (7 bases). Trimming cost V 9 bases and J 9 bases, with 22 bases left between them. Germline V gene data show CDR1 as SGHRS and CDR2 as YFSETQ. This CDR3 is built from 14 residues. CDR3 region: CATTRGGPGTEQFF. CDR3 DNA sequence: TGCGCCACCACAAGGGGGGGGCCGGGTACTGAGCAGTTCTTC. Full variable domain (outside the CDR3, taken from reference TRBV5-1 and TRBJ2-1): KAGVTQTPRYLIKTRGQQVTLSCSPISGHRSVSWYQQTPGQGLQFLFEYFSETQRNKGNFPGRFSGRQFSNSRSEMNVSTLELGDSALYLCATTRGGPGTEQFFGPGTRLTVL.

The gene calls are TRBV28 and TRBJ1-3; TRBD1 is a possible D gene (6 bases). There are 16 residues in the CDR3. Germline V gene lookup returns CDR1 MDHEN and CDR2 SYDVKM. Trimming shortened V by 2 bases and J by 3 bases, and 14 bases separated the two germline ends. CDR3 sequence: CASSLLDRRGGNTIYF. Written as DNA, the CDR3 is TGTGCCAGCAGTTTACTCGACAGGAGGGGTGGAAACACCATATATTTT.

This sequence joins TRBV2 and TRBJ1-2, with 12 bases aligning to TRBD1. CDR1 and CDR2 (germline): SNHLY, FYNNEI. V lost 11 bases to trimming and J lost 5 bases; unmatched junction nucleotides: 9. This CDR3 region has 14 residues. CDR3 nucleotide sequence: TGTGCCGGCGCACAGGGACAGGGGGCGTATGGCTACACCTTC. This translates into CAGAQGQGAYGYTF.

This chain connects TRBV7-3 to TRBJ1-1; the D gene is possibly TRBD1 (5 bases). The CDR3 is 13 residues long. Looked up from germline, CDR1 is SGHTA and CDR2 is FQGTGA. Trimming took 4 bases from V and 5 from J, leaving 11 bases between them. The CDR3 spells CASSSSGETEAFF. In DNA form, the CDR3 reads TGTGCCAGCAGCTCCTCGGGGGAGACTGAAGCTTTCTTT.

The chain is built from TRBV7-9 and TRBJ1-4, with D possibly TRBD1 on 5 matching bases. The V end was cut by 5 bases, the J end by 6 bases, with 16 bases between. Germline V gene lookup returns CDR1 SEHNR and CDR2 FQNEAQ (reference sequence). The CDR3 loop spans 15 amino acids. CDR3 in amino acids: CASSLGTPVDEKLFF. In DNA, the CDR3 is TGTGCCAGCAGCCTAGGGACGCCGGTGGATGAAAAACTGTTTTTT. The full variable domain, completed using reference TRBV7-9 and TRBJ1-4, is DTGVSQNPRHKITKRGQNVTFRCDPISEHNRLYWYRQTLGQGPEFLTYFQNEAQLEKSRLLSDRFSAERPKGSFSTLEIQRTEQGDSAMYLCASSLGTPVDEKLFFGSGTQLSVL.

The CDR3 DNA reads TGCAGTGCTACCTTATCCGATGAGCAGTTCTTC. Protein: CSATLSDEQFF. The J gene is TRBJ2-1, the V gene TRBV20-1; D is ambiguous. The CDR3 contains 11 residues. Germline V lookup: CDR1 DFQATT, CDR2 SNEGSKA (reference sequence). V shed 4 bases and J shed 8 bases, with 9 bases lying between them.

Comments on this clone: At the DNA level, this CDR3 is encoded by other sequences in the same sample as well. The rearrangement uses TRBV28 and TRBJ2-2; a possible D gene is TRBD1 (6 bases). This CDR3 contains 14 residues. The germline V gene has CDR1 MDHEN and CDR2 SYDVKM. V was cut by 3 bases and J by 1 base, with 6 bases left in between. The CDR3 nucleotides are TGTGCCAGCAGTTTGGGACAGAACACCGGGGAGCTGTTTTTT. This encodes CASSLGQNTGELFF. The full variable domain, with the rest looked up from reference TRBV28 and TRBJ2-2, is DVKVTQSSRYLVKRTGEKVFLECVQDMDHENMFWYRQDPGLGLRLIYFSYDVKMKEKGDIPEGYSVSREKKERFSLILESASTNQTSMYLCASSLGQNTGELFFGEGSRLTVL.